The rows below give T cell receptor beta chains drawn from one sample of a study of regulatory T cells in long-lasting Graves disease. TCRdb re-analysed the multiplex PCR reads in MiXCR, keeping a single row per CDR3 protein. The table has hundreds of thousands of distinct CDR3 sequences, about 13% seen once; the top ten hold roughly a tenth. The same data also went into a second study, on T cells in Graves' hyperthyroidism and ophthalmopathy.

The source material was peripheral blood mononuclear cells (PBMCs), sampled at new diagnosis, from a patient treated with antithyroid drugs. Source of these receptors: a man aged 25-45 years with Graves disease. Both conserved end residues are part of each CDR3. A D gene is named only where the DNA matches it firmly. Clone size appears in some rows only: once, few, many, or a class for an expanded clone.

J: TRBJ1-5; size: many; D: TRBD1; V: TRBV6-9; CDR3: CASSSRQGLNQPQHF; DNA: TGTGCCAGCAGTTCTCGACAGGGCCTGAATCAGCCCCAGCATTTT
J: TRBJ2-5; size: .; D: TRBD2; V: TRBV5-1; CDR3: CASSLTEREWGETQYF; DNA: TGCGCCAGCAGCTTAACGGAGCGGGAGTGGGGAGAGACCCAGTACTTC
J: TRBJ1-4; size: few; D: .; V: TRBV30; CDR3: CAWSAPRWEKLFF; DNA: TGTGCCTGGAGTGCACCTCGGTGGGAAAAACTGTTTTTT
J: TRBJ2-7; size: .; D: TRBD2; V: TRBV4-1; CDR3: CASSQDGGGKGAEQYF; DNA: TGCGCCAGCAGCCAAGATGGGGGGGGGAAGGGTGCCGAGCAGTACTTC
J: TRBJ2-3; size: many; D: .; V: TRBV7-9; CDR3: CASSVFADTQYF; DNA: TGTGCCAGCAGCGTTTTTGCAGATACGCAGTATTTT
J: TRBJ1-1; size: many; D: TRBD1; V: TRBV18; CDR3: CASSHRGMSTEAFF; DNA: TGTGCCAGCTCCCACAGGGGCATGAGCACTGAAGCTTTCTTT
J: TRBJ2-5; size: many; D: .; V: TRBV7-6; CDR3: CASSPRPAQETQYF; DNA: TGTGCCAGCAGCCCCCGCCCCGCCCAAGAGACCCAGTACTTC
J: TRBJ1-3; size: few; D: .; V: TRBV4-1; CDR3: CASSQDLSGNTIYF; DNA: TGCGCCAGCAGCCAAGATCTATCTGGAAACACCATATATTTT
J: TRBJ2-1; size: .; D: TRBD2; V: TRBV7-9; CDR3: CASSWLLAGVGNEQFF; DNA: TGTGCCAGCAGCTGGCTACTAGCGGGAGTGGGGAATGAGCAGTTCTTC
J: TRBJ2-5; size: .; D: TRBD2; V: TRBV20-1; CDR3: CSARGDYKETQYF; DNA: TGCAGTGCTAGAGGGGACTATAAAGAGACCCAGTACTTC
J: TRBJ1-5; size: many; D: .; V: TRBV24-1; CDR3: CATSGEGYQPQHF; DNA: TGTGCCACCAGTGGAGAGGGGTATCAGCCCCAGCATTTT
J: TRBJ2-7; size: .; D: .; V: TRBV30; CDR3: CAGGHDSLYEQYF; DNA: TGTGCCGGAGGACACGATAGTCTCTACGAGCAGTACTTC
J: TRBJ2-6; size: .; D: .; V: TRBV5-1; CDR3: CASSFSPGGSGANVLTF; DNA: TGCGCCAGCAGCTTCAGTCCAGGGGGGTCTGGGGCCAACGTCCTGACTTTC
J: TRBJ2-1; size: many; D: .; V: TRBV11-2; CDR3: CASRMTPTPYASYNEQFF; DNA: TGTGCCAGTCGCATGACTCCCACGCCTTACGCATCCTACAATGAGCAGTTCTTC
J: TRBJ1-1; size: many; D: .; V: TRBV27; CDR3: CASSPLRGTEAFF; DNA: TGTGCCAGCAGTCCCTTACGGGGTACTGAAGCTTTCTTT
J: TRBJ2-5; size: many; D: .; V: TRBV20-1; CDR3: CSARNRGGSYF; DNA: TGCAGTGCTAGAAATAGAGGAGGGTCGTACTTC
J: TRBJ2-1; size: .; D: TRBD2; V: TRBV14; CDR3: CASSPLGSGEAAAGEQFF; DNA: TGTGCCAGCAGCCCCCTGGGTAGCGGGGAGGCGGCGGCGGGTGAGCAGTTCTTC
J: TRBJ1-2; size: many; D: .; V: TRBV12-3/TRBV12-4; CDR3: CASSPQHGYTF; DNA: TGTGCCAGCAGTCCACAGCATGGCTACACCTTC
J: TRBJ1-6; size: few; D: .; V: TRBV5-8; CDR3: CASSLVKRNSPLHF; DNA: TGTGCCAGCAGCCTAGTAAAACGGAATTCACCCCTCCACTTT
J: TRBJ1-6; size: few; D: .; V: TRBV7-9; CDR3: CASSLTPPGNSPLHF; DNA: TGTGCCAGCAGCTTAACTCCCCCCGGGAATTCACCCCTCCACTTT
J: TRBJ2-1; size: many; D: .; V: TRBV30; CDR3: CAWSEGSSYNEQFF; DNA: TGTGCCTGGAGTGAGGGGAGCTCCTACAATGAGCAGTTCTTC
J: TRBJ2-1; size: many; D: TRBD2; V: TRBV7-8; CDR3: CASSSVAGGGHEQFF; DNA: TGTGCCAGCAGCTCAGTAGCGGGAGGGGGGCATGAGCAGTTCTTC
J: TRBJ1-2; size: many; D: TRBD1; V: TRBV29-1; CDR3: CSVHLPGGGNYGYTF; DNA: TGCAGCGTACACCTCCCAGGGGGAGGTAACTATGGCTACACCTTC
J: TRBJ2-1; size: many; D: TRBD2; V: TRBV12-3/TRBV12-4; CDR3: CASSFSSGLPPHNEQFF; DNA: TGTGCCAGCAGTTTTTCTAGCGGTTTACCCCCCCACAATGAGCAGTTCTTC
J: TRBJ2-5; size: .; D: .; V: TRBV20-1; CDR3: CSARNSGEFSETQYF; DNA: TGCAGTGCTAGGAATTCGGGGGAGTTTTCAGAGACCCAGTACTTC
J: TRBJ1-5; size: many; D: .; V: TRBV5-1; CDR3: CASSLGHQNQPQHF; DNA: TGTGCCAGCAGCCTTGGACACCAGAATCAGCCCCAGCATTTT
J: TRBJ2-1; size: many; D: .; V: TRBV28; CDR3: CASSLELQVVQFF; DNA: TGTGCCAGCAGCCTGGAGTTGCAGGTTGTGCAGTTCTTC
J: TRBJ1-2; size: many; D: .; V: TRBV9; CDR3: CASSSLGGDNYGYTF; DNA: TGTGCCAGCAGCTCCCTCGGAGGGGATAACTATGGCTACACCTTC
J: TRBJ2-5; size: many; D: TRBD2; V: TRBV12-3/TRBV12-4; CDR3: CASSGLAGLETQYF; DNA: TGTGCCAGCAGTGGACTAGCGGGATTGGAGACCCAGTACTTC
J: TRBJ2-7; size: many; D: .; V: TRBV5-1; CDR3: CASSRGVSYEQYF; DNA: TGCGCCAGCAGCCGAGGGGTTTCCTACGAGCAGTACTTC
J: TRBJ2-7; size: many; D: .; V: TRBV20-1; CDR3: CSASKSVSLVSYEQYF; DNA: TGCAGTGCCAGTAAGTCCGTGTCGCTAGTTTCCTACGAGCAGTACTTC
J: TRBJ1-4; size: many; D: TRBD1; V: TRBV2; CDR3: CASSEYDRGNEKLFF; DNA: TGTGCCAGCAGTGAATATGACAGGGGAAATGAAAAACTGTTTTTT
J: TRBJ2-1; size: many; D: .; V: TRBV19; CDR3: CASSIEASDTYNEQFF; DNA: TGTGCCAGTAGTATAGAGGCTAGCGACACCTACAATGAGCAGTTCTTC
J: TRBJ1-2; size: many; D: .; V: TRBV7-9; CDR3: CASSLEVSGEANGYTF; DNA: TGTGCCAGCAGCTTAGAAGTCTCAGGGGAGGCCAATGGCTACACCTTC
J: TRBJ1-1; size: many; D: TRBD1; V: TRBV6-1; CDR3: CASSEVQGGNTEAFF; DNA: TGTGCCAGCAGTGAAGTTCAGGGGGGGAACACTGAAGCTTTCTTT
J: TRBJ2-7; size: .; D: TRBD2; V: TRBV28; CDR3: CASSTTAGAYYEQYF; DNA: TGTGCCAGCAGTACTACAGCGGGAGCCTACTACGAGCAGTACTTC
J: TRBJ2-1; size: many; D: TRBD1; V: TRBV11-3; CDR3: CASSLNRGEQFF; DNA: TGTGCCAGCAGCTTAAACAGGGGAGAGCAGTTCTTC
J: TRBJ1-2; size: few; D: .; V: TRBV4-1; CDR3: CASIPNQGRNYGYTF; DNA: TGCGCCAGCATCCCTAACCAGGGACGGAACTATGGCTACACCTTC
J: TRBJ2-7; size: .; D: .; V: TRBV15; CDR3: CATSRLKRAGSYEQYF; DNA: TGTGCCACCAGCAGACTGAAGCGGGCGGGCTCCTACGAGCAGTACTTC
J: TRBJ2-7; size: .; D: TRBD2; V: TRBV4-1; CDR3: CASSLSGGKGSSEQYF; DNA: TGCGCCAGCAGCCTGTCGGGGGGGAAGGGTTCCTCCGAGCAGTACTTC
J: TRBJ2-2; size: .; D: TRBD1; V: TRBV5-5; CDR3: CASSLGTGGVTGELFF; DNA: TGTGCCAGCAGCTTGGGGACAGGGGGCGTTACCGGGGAGCTGTTTTTT
J: TRBJ1-2; size: many; D: .; V: TRBV5-1; CDR3: CASSLGGIVDGYTF; DNA: TGCGCCAGCAGCTTGGGGGGCATAGTCGATGGCTACACCTTC
J: TRBJ2-1; size: many; D: .; V: TRBV2; CDR3: CASSEGLTNEQFF; DNA: TGTGCCAGCAGTGAGGGGCTAACCAATGAGCAGTTCTTC
J: TRBJ2-1; size: many; D: .; V: TRBV11-2; CDR3: CASSLDGMRPYNEQFF; DNA: TGTGCCAGCAGCTTAGATGGGATGCGGCCCTACAATGAGCAGTTCTTC
J: TRBJ1-3; size: few; D: TRBD1; V: TRBV25-1; CDR3: CASSVTGEGNTIYF; DNA: TGTGCCAGCAGTGTGACAGGGGAAGGAAACACCATATATTTT
J: TRBJ1-1; size: many; D: .; V: TRBV16; CDR3: CASSPLENHRTEAFF; DNA: TGTGCCAGCAGCCCTCTTGAGAATCACAGGACTGAAGCTTTCTTT
J: TRBJ1-2; size: many; D: .; V: TRBV20-1; CDR3: CSVPGNDGYTF; DNA: TGCAGTGTACCGGGGAACGATGGCTACACCTTC